These T cell receptor beta chains were read from a single sample in a study of shared clonotypes between healthy human individuals. Sequencing was performed with immunoSEQ multiplex PCR; in TCRdb, only in-frame clones are kept and a portion is missing. The sample holds 2,500,000 or so clones, more than 90% seen once. The sequenced material came from naive CD4+ T cells sorted from blood. The receptors here all came from a man younger than 35 in good health. CDR3s include the opening cysteine and the closing phenylalanine or tryptophan. Fields, in order: clone size, D gene, J gene, V gene, CDR3 protein, CDR3 DNA. A D gene is named only where the DNA matches it firmly. Size values are once, few and many counts, or a class for expanded clones, and some rows have none.

size: .
D: .
J: TRBJ2-3
V: TRBV14
CDR3: CASSQRLGFFTDTQYF
DNA: TGTGCCAGCAGCCAACGTCTAGGGTTTTTCACAGATACGCAGTATTTT

size: .
D: TRBD1
J: TRBJ1-2
V: TRBV18
CDR3: CASSPPGDSPLGYTF
DNA: TGTGCCAGCTCACCGCCCGGGGACAGCCCGCTAGGCTACACCTTC

size: .
D: .
J: TRBJ1-3
V: TRBV7-2
CDR3: CASSFKMSGNTIYF
DNA: TGTGCCAGCAGCTTCAAAATGTCTGGAAACACCATATATTTT

size: .
D: .
J: TRBJ2-7
V: TRBV6-5
CDR3: CASSYQRDKSYEQYF
DNA: TGTGCCAGCAGTTACCAACGGGACAAGTCCTACGAGCAGTACTTC

size: .
D: .
J: TRBJ1-1
V: TRBV20-1
CDR3: CSAPNTEAFF
DNA: TGCAGTGCTCCGAACACTGAAGCTTTCTTT

size: .
D: .
J: TRBJ2-7
V: TRBV27
CDR3: CASSRGSSTYEQYF
DNA: TGTGCCAGCTCTAGGGGATCCTCTACCTACGAGCAGTACTTC

size: .
D: .
J: TRBJ1-5
V: TRBV6-1
CDR3: CASSEGQGQPQHF
DNA: TGTGCCAGCAGTGAAGGTCAGGGTCAGCCCCAGCATTTT

size: .
D: TRBD2
J: TRBJ2-5
V: TRBV7-7
CDR3: CASSLRLAGQQETQYF
DNA: TGTGCTAGCAGCTTGAGACTAGCGGGACAACAAGAGACCCAGTACTTC

size: .
D: .
J: TRBJ2-5
V: TRBV18
CDR3: CASSPWQGEDVKTQYF
DNA: TGTGCCAGCTCACCCTGGCAGGGCGAGGACGTAAAGACCCAGTACTTC

size: few
D: .
J: TRBJ1-5
V: TRBV2
CDR3: CASTLDSDQPQHF
DNA: TGTGCCAGCACCCTGGACAGCGATCAGCCCCAGCATTTT

size: .
D: TRBD1
J: TRBJ1-5
V: TRBV6-1
CDR3: CASRGQGNQPQHF
DNA: TGTGCCAGCAGAGGACAGGGGAATCAGCCCCAGCATTTT

size: .
D: .
J: TRBJ2-5
V: TRBV5-1
CDR3: CASSPGTPRQETQYF
DNA: TGCGCCAGCAGCCCGGGGACACCGAGACAAGAGACCCAGTACTTC

size: .
D: .
J: TRBJ2-1
V: TRBV11-2
CDR3: CASSFSSGHPYNEQFF
DNA: TGTGCCAGCAGCTTTTCATCGGGACACCCCTACAATGAGCAGTTCTTC

size: .
D: TRBD1
J: TRBJ1-2
V: TRBV6-5
CDR3: CASSYGTGDHNYGYTF
DNA: TGTGCCAGCAGTTACGGTACAGGGGATCATAACTATGGCTACACCTTC

size: .
D: TRBD2
J: TRBJ2-3
V: TRBV5-1
CDR3: CASSLFPSGTSTDTQYF
DNA: TGCGCCAGCAGCTTGTTCCCTAGCGGTACTAGCACAGATACGCAGTATTTT

size: .
D: .
J: TRBJ2-5
V: TRBV7-2
CDR3: CASSLGAKETQYF
DNA: TGTGCCAGCAGCTTAGGGGCTAAAGAGACCCAGTACTTC

size: .
D: .
J: TRBJ1-4
V: TRBV4-3
CDR3: CASSQGERGNEKLFF
DNA: TGCGCCAGCAGCCAAGGGGAGAGGGGAAATGAAAAACTGTTTTTT